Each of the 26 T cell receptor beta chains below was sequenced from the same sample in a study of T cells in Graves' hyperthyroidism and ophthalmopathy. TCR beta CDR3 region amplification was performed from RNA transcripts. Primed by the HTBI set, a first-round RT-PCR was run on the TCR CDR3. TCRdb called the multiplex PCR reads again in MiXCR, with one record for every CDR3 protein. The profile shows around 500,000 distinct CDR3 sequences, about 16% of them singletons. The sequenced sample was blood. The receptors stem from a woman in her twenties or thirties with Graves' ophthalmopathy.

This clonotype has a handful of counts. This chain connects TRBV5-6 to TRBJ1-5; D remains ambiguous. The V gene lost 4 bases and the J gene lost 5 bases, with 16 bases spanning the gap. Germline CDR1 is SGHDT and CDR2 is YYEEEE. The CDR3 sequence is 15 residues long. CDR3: CASSPRMELDQPQHF. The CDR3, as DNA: TGTGCCAGCAGCCCGAGGATGGAGCTGGATCAGCCCCAGCATTTT. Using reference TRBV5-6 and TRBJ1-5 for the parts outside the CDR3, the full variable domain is DAGVTQSPTHLIKTRGQQVTLRCSPKSGHDTVSWYQQALGQGPQFIFQYYEEEERQRGNFPDRFSGHQFPNYSSELNVNALLLGDSALYLCASSPRMELDQPQHFGDGTRLSIL.

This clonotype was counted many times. The CDR3, as DNA: TGTGCCAGCAGTCTAGCGGGAGGGGGAGACACCGGGGAGCTGTTTTTT. Its translation: CASSLAGGGDTGELFF. The chain combines TRBV3-1 with TRBJ2-2, with 12 bases matching TRBD2. Unmatched junction bases numbered 5, after V lost 6 bases and J lost 3 bases. CDR1 is LGHDT, CDR2 YNNKEL, per germline (reference sequence). This CDR3 spans 16 amino acids.

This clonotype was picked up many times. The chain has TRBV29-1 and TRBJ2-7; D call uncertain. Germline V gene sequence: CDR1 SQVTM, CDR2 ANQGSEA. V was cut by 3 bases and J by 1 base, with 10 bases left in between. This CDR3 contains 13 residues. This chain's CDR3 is CSVEGRRSYEQYF. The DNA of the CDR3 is TGCAGCGTTGAGGGCAGGCGTTCCTACGAGCAGTACTTC.

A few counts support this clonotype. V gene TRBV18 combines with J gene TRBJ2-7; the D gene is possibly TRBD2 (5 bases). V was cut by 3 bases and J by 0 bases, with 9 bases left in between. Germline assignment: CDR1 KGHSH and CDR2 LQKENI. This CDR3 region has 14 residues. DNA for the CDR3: TGTGCCAGCTCACCCTGGGGAGCCTCCTACGAGCAGTACTTC. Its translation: CASSPWGASYEQYF.

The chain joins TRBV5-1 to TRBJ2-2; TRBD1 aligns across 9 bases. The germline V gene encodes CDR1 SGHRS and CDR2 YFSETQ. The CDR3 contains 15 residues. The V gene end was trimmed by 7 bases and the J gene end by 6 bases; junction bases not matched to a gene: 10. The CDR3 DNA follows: TGCGCCAGCGGCTGGGACAGGGTGTTGTCCGGGGAGCTGTTTTTT. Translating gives CASGWDRVLSGELFF.

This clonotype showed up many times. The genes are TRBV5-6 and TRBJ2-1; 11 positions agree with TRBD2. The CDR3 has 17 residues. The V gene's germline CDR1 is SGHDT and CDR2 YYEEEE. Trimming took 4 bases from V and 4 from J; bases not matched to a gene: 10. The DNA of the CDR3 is TGTGCCAGCAGCATGGGGACTAGCGGACGTGGATACAATGAGCAGTTCTTC. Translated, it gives CASSMGTSGRGYNEQFF.

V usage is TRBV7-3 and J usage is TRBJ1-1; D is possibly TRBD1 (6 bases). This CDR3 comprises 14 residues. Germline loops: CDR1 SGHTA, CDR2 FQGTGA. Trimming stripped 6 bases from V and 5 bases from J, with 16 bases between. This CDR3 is CASRSGGAGTEAFF. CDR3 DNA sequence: TGTGCCAGCAGATCCGGGGGGGCGGGTACTGAAGCTTTCTTT.

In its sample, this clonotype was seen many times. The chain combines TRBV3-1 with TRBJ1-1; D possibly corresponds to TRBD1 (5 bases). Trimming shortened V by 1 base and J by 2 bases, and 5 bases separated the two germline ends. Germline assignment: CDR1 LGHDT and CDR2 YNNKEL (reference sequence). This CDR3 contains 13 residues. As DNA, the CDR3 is TGTGCCAGCAGCCAAGGGACAAACACTGAAGCTTTCTTT. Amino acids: CASSQGTNTEAFF.

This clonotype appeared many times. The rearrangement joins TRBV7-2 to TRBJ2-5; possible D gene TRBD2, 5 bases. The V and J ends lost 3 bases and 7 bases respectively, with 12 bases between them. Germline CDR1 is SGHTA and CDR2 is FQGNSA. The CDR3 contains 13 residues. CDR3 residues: CASSLEDRGTQYF. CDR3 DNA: TGTGCCAGCAGCTTGGAAGATCGGGGGACCCAGTACTTC.

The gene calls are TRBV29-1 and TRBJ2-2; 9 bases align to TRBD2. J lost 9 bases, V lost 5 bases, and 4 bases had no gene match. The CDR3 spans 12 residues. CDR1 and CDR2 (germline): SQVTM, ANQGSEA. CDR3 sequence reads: CSVTSGSRELFF. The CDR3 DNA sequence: TGCAGCGTTACTAGCGGGTCGAGGGAGCTGTTTTTT.

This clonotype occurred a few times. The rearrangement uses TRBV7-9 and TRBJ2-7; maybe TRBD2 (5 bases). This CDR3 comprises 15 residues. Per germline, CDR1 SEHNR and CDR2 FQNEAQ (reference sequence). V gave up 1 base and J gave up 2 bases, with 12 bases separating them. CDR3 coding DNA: TGTGCCAGCAGCTTAGGTCCCGGGGTAGCCTACGAGCAGTACTTC. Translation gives CASSLGPGVAYEQYF.

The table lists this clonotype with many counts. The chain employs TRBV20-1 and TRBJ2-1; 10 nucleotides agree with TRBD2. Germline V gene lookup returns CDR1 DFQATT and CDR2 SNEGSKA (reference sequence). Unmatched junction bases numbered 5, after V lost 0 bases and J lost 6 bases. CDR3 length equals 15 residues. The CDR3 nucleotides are TGCAGTGCTAGAGATTATTGGACTAGCGGCAATGAGCAGTTCTTC. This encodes CSARDYWTSGNEQFF.

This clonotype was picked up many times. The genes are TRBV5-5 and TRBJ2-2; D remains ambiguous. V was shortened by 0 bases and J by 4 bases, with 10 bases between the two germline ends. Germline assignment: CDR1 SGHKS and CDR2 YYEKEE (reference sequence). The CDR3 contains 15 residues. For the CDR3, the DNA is TGTGCCAGCAGCTTGGGAGCTCGCGGCACCGGGGAGCTGTTTTTT. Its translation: CASSLGARGTGELFF.

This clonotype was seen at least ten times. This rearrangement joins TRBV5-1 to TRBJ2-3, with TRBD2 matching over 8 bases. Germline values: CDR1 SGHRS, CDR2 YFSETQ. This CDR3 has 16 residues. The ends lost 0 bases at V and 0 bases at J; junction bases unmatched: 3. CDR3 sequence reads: CASSLVVAGSTDTQYF. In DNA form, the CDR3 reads TGCGCCAGCAGCTTGGTCGTAGCGGGGAGCACAGATACGCAGTATTTT.

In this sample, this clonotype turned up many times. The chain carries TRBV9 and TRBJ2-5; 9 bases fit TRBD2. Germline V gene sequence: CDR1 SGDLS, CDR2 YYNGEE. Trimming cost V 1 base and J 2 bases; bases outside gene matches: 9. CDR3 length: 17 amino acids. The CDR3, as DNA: TGTGCCAGCAGCGTAATTGCGGGAGGGAGAGGACAAGAGACCCAGTACTTC. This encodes CASSVIAGGRGQETQYF.

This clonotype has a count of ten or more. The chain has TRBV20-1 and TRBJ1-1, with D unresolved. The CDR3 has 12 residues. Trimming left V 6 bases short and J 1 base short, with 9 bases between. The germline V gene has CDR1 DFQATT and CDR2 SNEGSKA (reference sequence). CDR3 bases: TGCAGTGCGAGCGGGTCGAACACTGAAGCTTTCTTT. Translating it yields CSASGSNTEAFF.

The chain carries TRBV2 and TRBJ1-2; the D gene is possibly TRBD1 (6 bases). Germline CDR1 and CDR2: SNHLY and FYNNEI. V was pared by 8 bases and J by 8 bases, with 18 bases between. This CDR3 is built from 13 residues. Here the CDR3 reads CASSTSGEGGYTF. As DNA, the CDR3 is TGTGCCAGCTCCACTTCAGGGGAGGGGGGCTACACCTTC.

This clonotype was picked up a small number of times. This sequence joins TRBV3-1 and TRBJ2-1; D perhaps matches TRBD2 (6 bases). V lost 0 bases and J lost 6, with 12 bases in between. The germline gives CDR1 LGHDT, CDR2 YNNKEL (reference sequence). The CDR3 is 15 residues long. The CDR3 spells CASSQDLLAPNEQFF. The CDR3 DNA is TGTGCCAGCAGCCAAGATTTGCTAGCGCCCAATGAGCAGTTCTTC.

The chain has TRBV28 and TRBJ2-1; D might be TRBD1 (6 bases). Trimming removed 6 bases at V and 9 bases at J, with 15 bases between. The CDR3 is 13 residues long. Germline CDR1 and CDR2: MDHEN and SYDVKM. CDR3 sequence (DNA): TGTGCCAGCAGCCCGACAGGAGAGACTGAGCAGTTCTTC. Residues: CASSPTGETEQFF.

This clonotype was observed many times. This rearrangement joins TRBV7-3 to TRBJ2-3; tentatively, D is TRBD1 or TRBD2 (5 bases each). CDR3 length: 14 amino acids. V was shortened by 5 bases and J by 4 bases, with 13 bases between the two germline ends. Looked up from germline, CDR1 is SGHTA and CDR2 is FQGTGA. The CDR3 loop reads CASSQTLGADTQYF. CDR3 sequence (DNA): TGTGCCAGCAGCCAAACGCTGGGGGCAGATACGCAGTATTTT.

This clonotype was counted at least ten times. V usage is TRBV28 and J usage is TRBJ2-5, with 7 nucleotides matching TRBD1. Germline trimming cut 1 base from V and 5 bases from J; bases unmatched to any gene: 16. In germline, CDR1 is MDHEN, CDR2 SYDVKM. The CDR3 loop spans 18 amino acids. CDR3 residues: CASSLFSTTGPQRETQYF. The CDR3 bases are TGTGCCAGCAGTTTATTTTCTACGACAGGGCCCCAGAGGGAGACCCAGTACTTC.

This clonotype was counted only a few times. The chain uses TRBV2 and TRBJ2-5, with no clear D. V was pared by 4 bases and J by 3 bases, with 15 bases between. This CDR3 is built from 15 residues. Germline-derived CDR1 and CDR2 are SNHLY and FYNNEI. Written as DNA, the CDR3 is TGTGCCAGCAGTGGAAAGGTATCAGGAGAAGAGACCCAGTACTTC. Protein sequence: CASSGKVSGEETQYF.

The CDR3 coding sequence is TGTGCCATCAGTGATAGTAGCGGGGACTACGAGCAGTACTTC. Residues: CAISDSSGDYEQYF. The chain combines TRBV10-3 with TRBJ2-7, with 8 bases fitting TRBD2. The junction had 4 bases not matched to a gene; V was cut back by 3 bases and J by 3 bases. Germline V gives CDR1 ENHRY, CDR2 SYGVKD. This CDR3 is built from 14 residues.

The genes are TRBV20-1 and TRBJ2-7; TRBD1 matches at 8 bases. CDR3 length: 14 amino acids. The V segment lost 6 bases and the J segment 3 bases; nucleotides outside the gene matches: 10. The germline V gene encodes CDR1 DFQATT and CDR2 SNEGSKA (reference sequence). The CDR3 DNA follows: TGCAGTGCGCTTGGACAGGGAATAATCTACGAGCAGTACTTC. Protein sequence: CSALGQGIIYEQYF.

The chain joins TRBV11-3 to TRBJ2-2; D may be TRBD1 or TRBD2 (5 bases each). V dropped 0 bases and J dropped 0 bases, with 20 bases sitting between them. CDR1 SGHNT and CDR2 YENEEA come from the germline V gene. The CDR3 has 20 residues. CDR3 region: CASSLEGRRVKGANTGELFF. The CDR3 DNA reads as TGTGCCAGCAGCTTAGAGGGGCGAAGGGTGAAGGGAGCGAACACCGGGGAGCTGTTTTTT.

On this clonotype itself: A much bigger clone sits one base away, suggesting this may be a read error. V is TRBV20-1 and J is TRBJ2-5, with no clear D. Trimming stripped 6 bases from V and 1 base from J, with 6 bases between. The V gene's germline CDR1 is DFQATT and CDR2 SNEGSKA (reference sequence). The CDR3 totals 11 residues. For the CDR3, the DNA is TGCAGTGCCCATCGCCAAGAGACCCAGTACTTC. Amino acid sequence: CSAHRQETQYF.